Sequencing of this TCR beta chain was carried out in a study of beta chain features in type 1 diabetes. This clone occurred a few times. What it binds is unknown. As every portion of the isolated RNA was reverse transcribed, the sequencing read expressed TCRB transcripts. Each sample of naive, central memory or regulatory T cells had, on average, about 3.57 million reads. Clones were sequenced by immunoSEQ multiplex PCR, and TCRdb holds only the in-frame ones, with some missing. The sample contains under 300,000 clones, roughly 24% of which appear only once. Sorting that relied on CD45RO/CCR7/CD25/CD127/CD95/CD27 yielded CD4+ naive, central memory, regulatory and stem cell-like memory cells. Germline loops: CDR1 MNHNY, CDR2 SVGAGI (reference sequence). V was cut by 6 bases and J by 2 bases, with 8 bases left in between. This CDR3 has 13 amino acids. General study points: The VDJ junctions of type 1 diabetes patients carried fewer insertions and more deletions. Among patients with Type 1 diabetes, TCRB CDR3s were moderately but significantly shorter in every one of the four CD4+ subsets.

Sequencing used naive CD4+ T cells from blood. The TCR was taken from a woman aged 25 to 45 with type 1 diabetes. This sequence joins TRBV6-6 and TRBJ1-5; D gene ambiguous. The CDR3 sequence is CASSLFGNQPQHF. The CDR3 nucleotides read TGTGCCAGCAGCTTATTTGGCAATCAGCCCCAGCATTTT.